Following are 23 T cell receptor beta chains from one sample sequenced in a study of tumor-infiltrating lymphocytes in primary liver carcinoma. Reverse transcription of about 500 ng total RNA with a constant-region primer produced TCR beta cDNA. The TCR beta library was amplified through three nested multiplex PCR rounds in a modified ARM-PCR procedure. Rounds one and two of PCR, each of approximately 11 cycles, were primed with TRBV1-TRBV30 forward primers and a C-beta reverse primer. Each CDR3 protein gets one entry after TCRdb re-called the multiplex PCR reads with MiXCR. The repertoire holds approximately 73,000 distinct CDR3 sequences, with about 64% as singletons. The source material, 20-30 mg of unsorted bulk tissue, was used to co-extract RNA and DNA. Sequencing was done on a sample of liver tumor tissue from sampling region 4. Indicated subset: tumor region T4, right-lateral pole. These receptors were obtained from a woman aged 55 to 70 with primary liver carcinoma and hepatitis B virus infection.

This clonotype was seen repeatedly, ten times or more. The chain is built from TRBV25-1 and TRBJ2-7, with 7 bases matching TRBD1. Germline CDR1 and CDR2: MGHDK and SYGVNS. The ends lost 2 bases at V and 3 bases at J; junction bases unmatched: 7. The CDR3 has 15 amino acids. The CDR3, as DNA: TGTGCCAGCAGTGAAGGAAACAGGGGAGTCTACGAGCAGTACTTC. It yields the protein CASSEGNRGVYEQYF.

A remark on this clonotype: As the CDR3 is not closed by the conserved phenylalanine or tryptophan, this likely results from a read error. This rearrangement joins TRBV11-3 to TRBJ2-1, with TRBD2 matching 10 bases. Germline CDR1 and CDR2: SGHNT and YENEEA. The CDR3 length is 15 residues. The CDR3 spells CAGSLGTSGKLEQFS. The CDR3 nucleotides are TGTGCCGGCAGCTTAGGAACTAGCGGGAAGCTCGAGCAGTTCTCC.

Details on this clonotype: A read error may account for a junction end that differs from germline. The genes are TRBV11-3 and TRBJ2-1, with 8 bases aligning to TRBD2. This CDR3 region has 15 residues. Germline values: CDR1 SGHNT, CDR2 YENEEA. CDR3: CASSPRGSGNNVQSF. The CDR3 DNA reads as TGTGCCAGCAGCCCTCGGGGTAGCGGGAACAACGTGCAGTCCTTC.

About this clonotype: The junction departs from germline at one end; a sequencing error may be responsible. This chain links TRBV6-5 with TRBJ2-1; a weak D match, TRBD2 (6 bases). CDR3 length: 14 amino acids. Germline CDR1 is MNHEY and CDR2 is SVGAGI. This CDR3 reads CASSWGSGSNEQFF. CDR3 sequence (DNA): TGTGCCAGCAGTTGGGGTAGCGGTTCGAATGAACAGTTCTTC.

This clonotype was observed many times. This chain connects TRBV7-9 to TRBJ1-3; D gene unclear. Germline CDR1 SEHNR, CDR2 FQNEAQ (reference sequence). This CDR3 is 16 amino acids long. Trimming shortened V by 5 bases and J by 1 base, and 15 bases separated the two germline ends. The CDR3 sequence: CASSPPGRLSGNTIYF. The CDR3 DNA sequence: TGTGCCAGCAGCCCCCCCGGTAGGCTGTCTGGAAACACCATATATTTT.

Comment on this clonotype: Since the CDR3 does not end with the conserved phenylalanine or tryptophan, this likely comes from a read error. The gene calls are TRBV11-3 and TRBJ2-4, with 8 bases matching TRBD1. The CDR3 extends over 16 amino acids. Germline loops: CDR1 SGHNT, CDR2 YENEEA. CDR3 in amino acids: CASSPRTGLAKNVQYL. The DNA of the CDR3 is TGTGCTAGCAGCCCTCGGACAGGGCTGGCCAAAAACGTTCAGTACTTA.

As for this clonotype: A junction boundary mismatches the germline segment, possibly from a read error. The V call is TRBV12-3 or TRBV12-4, the J call TRBJ1-6, with 7 bases aligning to TRBD1. The CDR3 has 14 amino acids. CDR3 in DNA: TGTGCCCGCAAACCGGGACAGCAGAATTCACCACTCCACTTT. Translated, it gives CARKPGQQNSPLHF.

This clonotype appeared many times. The chain is built from TRBV6-5 and TRBJ2-7, with 9 bases aligning to TRBD2. The CDR3 contains 14 residues. J was trimmed by 3 bases and V by 6 bases; bases with no gene match: 6. Germline V gene lookup returns CDR1 MNHEY and CDR2 SVGAGI. The CDR3 here is CASSAAGGYYEQYF. The CDR3 DNA reads as TGTGCCAGCAGCGCGGCGGGAGGGTACTACGAGCAGTACTTC.

A remark on this clonotype: One end of the junction varies from germline; a read error may be responsible. The CDR3 is CASSLGLVAGGPNEQLF. In DNA form, the CDR3 reads TGTGCCAGCAGTTTAGGTCTGGTAGCAGGAGGGCCGAATGAGCAGCTCTTC. This chain links TRBV11-2 with TRBJ2-1; D possibly corresponds to TRBD2 (6 bases). The CDR3 contains 17 residues. Germline CDR1 is SGHAT and CDR2 is FQNNGV.

This clonotype has more than one count but fewer than ten. The chain employs TRBV7-3 and TRBJ2-1; D possibly corresponds to TRBD2 (5 bases). CDR3 length: 15 residues. V was cut by 5 bases and J by 7 bases, with 18 bases left in between. Germline loops: CDR1 SGHTA, CDR2 FQGTGA. The CDR3 DNA follows: TGTGCCAGCAGCCCCGGGATAGCTACCTGGAATGAGCAGTTCTTC. Amino acid sequence: CASSPGIATWNEQFF.

Remarks on this clonotype: The final CDR3 position lacks the conserved phenylalanine or tryptophan, pointing to a likely read error. V is TRBV7-9 and J is TRBJ1-2; D ambiguous. The CDR3 runs 13 residues. The V gene's germline CDR1 is SEHNR and CDR2 FQNEAQ (reference sequence). In DNA form, the CDR3 reads TGTGCCAGCAGTTTAGGACGCGGGTATGGCTACACCTCC. Translated, it gives CASSLGRGYGYTS.

To note about this clonotype: A much bigger clone sits one base away, suggesting this may be a read error. This likely comes from a read error, as the CDR3 has no conserved phenylalanine or tryptophan at its end. The DNA of the CDR3 is TGTGCCAGCCGGGACGAGGGATACGAGCAGTACATC. Protein sequence: CASRDEGYEQYI. This chain joins TRBV7-9 and TRBJ2-7; D may match TRBD1 or TRBD2 (5 bases each). The CDR3 runs to 12 residues. Germline V gene data show CDR1 as SEHNR and CDR2 as FQNEAQ (reference sequence). Trimming left V 8 bases short and J 4 bases short, with 12 bases between.

This clonotype has ten or more counts. J is TRBJ2-7 and V is TRBV19; 7 bases align to TRBD2. Germline lookup yields CDR1 LNHDA and CDR2 SQIVND (reference sequence). This CDR3 contains 13 residues. V gave up 8 bases and J gave up 7 bases; unmatched junction bases: 11. The CDR3 reads CASGREGLGEQYF. The DNA of the CDR3 is TGTGCCAGTGGGAGGGAGGGCCTCGGGGAGCAGTACTTC.

This clonotype was counted a few times. A much larger clone lies one base from this, so it may be a read error. This rearrangement joins TRBV6-6 to TRBJ1-3; no clear D. The germline V gene has CDR1 MNHNY and CDR2 SVGAGI (reference sequence). CDR3 length equals 12 residues. In nucleotides, the CDR3 is TGTGCCAGCAGTTACTCTGGAAGCACCATATATTTT. Protein product: CASSYSGSTIYF.

CDR3 nucleotides: TGCAGTGCTAGATCGGGGGGGAGGAGCGAGACCCAGTACTTC. This codes for CSARSGGRSETQYF. The rearrangement uses TRBV20-1 and TRBJ2-5; 8 bases align to TRBD2. Germline CDR1 is DFQATT and CDR2 is SNEGSKA (reference sequence). The CDR3 length is 14 residues. V lost 2 bases to trimming and J lost 5 bases; unmatched junction nucleotides: 7.

As concerns this clonotype: The junction departs from germline at one end; a sequencing error may be responsible. The chain has TRBV29-1 and TRBJ2-3; TRBD1 or TRBD2 may be the D gene (6 bases each). There are 13 residues in the CDR3. Germline loops: CDR1 SQVTM, CDR2 ANQGSEA. The CDR3 reads CSLDALGGVTQYF. In nucleotides, the CDR3 is TGCAGCCTTGACGCCTTGGGGGGCGTTACGCAGTATTTT.

This clonotype occurred many times. This chain connects TRBV4-1 to TRBJ2-7; D not resolved. Trimming pared 0 bases from V and 4 bases from J, leaving 13 bases between. Germline assignment: CDR1 MGHRA and CDR2 YSYEKL. The CDR3 has 15 amino acids. As DNA, the CDR3 is TGCGCCAGCAGCCAAGATTCGTCCTCCGTTTACGAGCAGTACTTC. Protein sequence: CASSQDSSSVYEQYF.

This clonotype was detected only once. Here the CDR3 omits its conserved ending phenylalanine or tryptophan, so a read error is the likely source. The genes are TRBV11-3 and TRBJ1-5, with D possibly being TRBD1 (5 bases). This CDR3 comprises 13 residues. CDR1 and CDR2 from the germline V gene are SGHNT and YENEEA. The CDR3 DNA reads as TGTGGCAGCAGCATTAACAGGAATCAGCCCCAGCATCCT. Amino acids: CGSSINRNQPQHP.

This clonotype was seen repeatedly, ten times or more. The chain links TRBV12-3 or TRBV12-4 to TRBJ2-3, with 10 bases that match TRBD2. The CDR3 contains 16 residues. With 5 bases clipped from V and 0 bases from J, the junction kept 5 bases outside the gene matches. CDR3 coding DNA: TGTGCCAGCAGTGCCGGGACTAGCGATAGCACAGATACGCAGTATTTT. This encodes CASSAGTSDSTDTQYF.

As to this clonotype: The junction differs from germline at one of its ends, possibly a read error. V gene TRBV6-1 combines with J gene TRBJ2-7; 9 bases match TRBD2. This CDR3 has 15 residues. Germline CDR1 MNHNS, CDR2 SASEGT. The CDR3 DNA is TGTGCCAGCAGTGGACGGACTAGCGTCACCTGCGAGAAGTACTTC. Its protein product is CASSGRTSVTCEKYF.

On this clonotype itself: The junction differs from germline at one of its ends, possibly a read error. The chain couples TRBV5-1 to TRBJ2-2; TRBD2 is a possible D gene (6 bases). Germline V gives CDR1 SGHRS, CDR2 YFSETQ. There are 16 residues in the CDR3. CDR3 sequence (DNA): TGCGCCAGCAGCTTGCGTATGGGGGGAGAGACCGGGGGGCTGTTTTTT. Its translation: CASSLRMGGETGGLFF.

For this clonotype: This may stem from a read error, because a much larger clone lies one nucleotide away. This chain links TRBV30 with TRBJ2-5; no firm D call. Germline CDR1 reads GTSNPN; CDR2 reads SVGIG (reference sequence). The CDR3 has 14 residues. For the CDR3, the DNA is TGTGCCTGGGGTGTACGGCACCTCCAAGAGACCCAGTACTTC. It encodes CAWGVRHLQETQYF.

This clonotype occurred a few times. The genes are TRBV20-1 and TRBJ2-1; 10 bases map to TRBD2. V was pared by 1 base and J by 3 bases, with 12 bases of the junction left unmatched. The CDR3 has 18 residues. CDR1 is DFQATT, CDR2 SNEGSKA, per germline (reference sequence). CDR3 protein: CSARVPSGSVGFYNEQFF. Written as DNA, the CDR3 is TGCAGTGCTAGAGTTCCTAGCGGGAGTGTCGGATTCTACAATGAGCAGTTCTTC.